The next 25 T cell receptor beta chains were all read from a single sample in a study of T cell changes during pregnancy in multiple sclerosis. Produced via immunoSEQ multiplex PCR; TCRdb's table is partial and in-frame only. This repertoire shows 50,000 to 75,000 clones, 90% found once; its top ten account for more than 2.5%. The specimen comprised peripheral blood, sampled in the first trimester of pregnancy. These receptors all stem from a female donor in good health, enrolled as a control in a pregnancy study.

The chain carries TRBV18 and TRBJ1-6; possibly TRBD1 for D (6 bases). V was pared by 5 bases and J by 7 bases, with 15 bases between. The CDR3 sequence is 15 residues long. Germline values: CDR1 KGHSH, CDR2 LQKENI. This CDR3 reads CASSESGQYNSPLHF. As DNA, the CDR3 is TGTGCCAGCTCAGAAAGCGGACAGTACAATTCACCCCTCCACTTT. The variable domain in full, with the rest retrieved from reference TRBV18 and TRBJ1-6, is NAGVMQNPRHLVRRRGQEARLRCSPMKGHSHVYWYRQLPEEGLKFMVYLQKENIIDESGMPKERFSAEFPKEGPSILRIQQVVRGDSAAYFCASSESGQYNSPLHFGNGTRLTVT.

CDR3 region: CASSFRIPSAEQYF. The CDR3 bases are TGTGCCAGCAGCTTTCGAATACCTAGCGCCGAGCAGTACTTC. V and J are TRBV5-6 and TRBJ2-7; perhaps TRBD2 as D (6 bases). Trimming took off 2 bases at V and 6 bases at J, with 15 bases between the two ends. This CDR3 comprises 14 residues. Looked up from germline, CDR1 is SGHDT and CDR2 is YYEEEE.

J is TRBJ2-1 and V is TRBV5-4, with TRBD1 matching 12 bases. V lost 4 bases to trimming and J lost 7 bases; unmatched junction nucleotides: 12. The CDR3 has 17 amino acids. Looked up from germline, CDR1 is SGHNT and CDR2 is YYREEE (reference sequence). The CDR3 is CASSPGQGARATNEQFF. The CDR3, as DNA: TGTGCCAGCAGCCCGGGACAGGGGGCGAGGGCAACGAATGAGCAGTTCTTC.

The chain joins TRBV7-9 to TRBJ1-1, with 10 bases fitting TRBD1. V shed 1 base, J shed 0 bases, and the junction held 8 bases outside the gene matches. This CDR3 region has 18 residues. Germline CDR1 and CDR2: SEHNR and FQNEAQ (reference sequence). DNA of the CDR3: TGTGCCAGCAGCTTAGGAAGTAGGACAGGGGGAATGAACACTGAAGCTTTCTTT. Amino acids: CASSLGSRTGGMNTEAFF.

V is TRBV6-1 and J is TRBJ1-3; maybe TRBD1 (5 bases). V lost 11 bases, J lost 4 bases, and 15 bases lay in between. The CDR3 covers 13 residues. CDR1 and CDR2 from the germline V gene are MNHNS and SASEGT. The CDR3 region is CALSGRDGNTIYF. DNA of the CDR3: TGTGCCCTCAGCGGGAGGGACGGAAACACCATATATTTT.

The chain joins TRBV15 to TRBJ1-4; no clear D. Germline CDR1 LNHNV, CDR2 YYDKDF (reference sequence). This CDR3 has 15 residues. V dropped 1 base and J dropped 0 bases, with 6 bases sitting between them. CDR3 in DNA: TGTGCCACCAGCAGAGGGCCTGCAACTAATGAAAAACTGTTTTTT. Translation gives CATSRGPATNEKLFF.

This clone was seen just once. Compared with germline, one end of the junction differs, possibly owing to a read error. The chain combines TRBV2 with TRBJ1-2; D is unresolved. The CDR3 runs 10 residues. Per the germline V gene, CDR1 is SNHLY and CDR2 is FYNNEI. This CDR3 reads CASSEAGNAF. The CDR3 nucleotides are TGTGCCAGCAGTGAAGCGGGCAACGCCTTC. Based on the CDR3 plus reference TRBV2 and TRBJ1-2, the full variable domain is EPEVTQTPSHQVTQMGQEVILRCVPISNHLYFYWYRQILGQKVEFLVSFYNNEISEKSEIFDDQFSVERPDGSNFTLKIRSTKLEDSAMYFCASSEAGNAFGSGTRLTVV.

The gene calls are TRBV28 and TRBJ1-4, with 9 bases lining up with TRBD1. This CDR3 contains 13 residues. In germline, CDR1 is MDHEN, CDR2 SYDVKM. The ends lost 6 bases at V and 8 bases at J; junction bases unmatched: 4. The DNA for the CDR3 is TGTGCCAGCAGCCGGACAGGGGAGGAAAAACTGTTTTTT. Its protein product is CASSRTGEEKLFF.

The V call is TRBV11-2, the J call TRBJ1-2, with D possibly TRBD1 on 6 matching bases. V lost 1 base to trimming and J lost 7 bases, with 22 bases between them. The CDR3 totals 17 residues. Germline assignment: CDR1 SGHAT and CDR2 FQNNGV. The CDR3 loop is CASSLGIGGASRRGYTF. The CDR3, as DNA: TGTGCCAGCAGCTTAGGGATTGGGGGGGCCTCAAGGCGTGGCTACACCTTC.

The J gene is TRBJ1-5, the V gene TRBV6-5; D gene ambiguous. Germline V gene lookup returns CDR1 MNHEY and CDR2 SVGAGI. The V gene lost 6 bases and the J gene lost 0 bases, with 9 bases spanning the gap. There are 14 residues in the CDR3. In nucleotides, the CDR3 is TGTGCCAGCAGAAAGAGAGTTAGCAATCAGCCCCAGCATTTT. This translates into CASRKRVSNQPQHF.

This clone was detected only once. CDR3 in DNA: TGTGCCAGCAGCTTGAACAGGGATGGCTACACCTTC. It translates to CASSLNRDGYTF. V is TRBV7-2 and J is TRBJ1-2, with D perhaps TRBD1 (6 bases). The CDR3 is 12 residues long. Trimming removed 3 bases at V and 6 bases at J, with 8 bases between. Germline loops: CDR1 SGHTA, CDR2 FQGNSA. The full variable domain, in which reference TRBV7-2 and TRBJ1-2 provide the parts outside the CDR3, is GAGVSQSPSNKVTEKGKDVELRCDPISGHTALYWYRQSLGQGLEFLIYFQGNSAPDKSGLPSDRFSAERTGGSVSTLTIQRTQQEDSAVYLCASSLNRDGYTFGSGTRLTVV.

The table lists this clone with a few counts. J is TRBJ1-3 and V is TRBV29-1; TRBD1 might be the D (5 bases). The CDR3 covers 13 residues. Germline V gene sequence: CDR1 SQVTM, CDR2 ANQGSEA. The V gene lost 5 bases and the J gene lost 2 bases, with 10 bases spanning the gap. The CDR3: CSVRRGTGNTIYF. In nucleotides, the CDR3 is TGCAGCGTTAGAAGGGGCACTGGAAACACCATATATTTT.

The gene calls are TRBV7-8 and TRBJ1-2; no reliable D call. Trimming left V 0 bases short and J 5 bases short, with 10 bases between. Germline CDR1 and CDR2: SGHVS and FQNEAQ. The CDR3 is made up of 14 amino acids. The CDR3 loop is CASSLAGRPYGYTF. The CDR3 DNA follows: TGTGCCAGCAGCTTAGCGGGCAGGCCATATGGCTACACCTTC.

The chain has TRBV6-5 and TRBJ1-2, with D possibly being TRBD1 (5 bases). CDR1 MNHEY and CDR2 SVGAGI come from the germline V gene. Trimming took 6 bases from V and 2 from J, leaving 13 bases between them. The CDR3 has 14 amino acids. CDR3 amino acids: CASSPSTGNYGYTF. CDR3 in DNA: TGTGCCAGCAGCCCATCCACAGGAAACTATGGCTACACCTTC.

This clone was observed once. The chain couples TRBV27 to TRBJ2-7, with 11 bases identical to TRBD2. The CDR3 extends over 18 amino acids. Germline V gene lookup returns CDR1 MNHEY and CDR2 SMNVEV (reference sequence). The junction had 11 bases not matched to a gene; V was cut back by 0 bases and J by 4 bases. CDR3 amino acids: CASSLSVASGGKTYEQYF. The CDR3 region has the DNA TGTGCCAGCAGTTTATCTGTCGCTAGCGGGGGGAAGACTTACGAGCAGTACTTC.

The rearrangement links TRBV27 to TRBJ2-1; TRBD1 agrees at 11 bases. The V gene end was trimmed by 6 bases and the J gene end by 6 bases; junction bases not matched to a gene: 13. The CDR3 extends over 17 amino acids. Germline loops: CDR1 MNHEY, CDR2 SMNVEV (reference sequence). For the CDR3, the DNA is TGTGCCAGCAGCCCGTTTGAGGGGACAGGGGGTATCAATGAGCAGTTCTTC. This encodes CASSPFEGTGGINEQFF.

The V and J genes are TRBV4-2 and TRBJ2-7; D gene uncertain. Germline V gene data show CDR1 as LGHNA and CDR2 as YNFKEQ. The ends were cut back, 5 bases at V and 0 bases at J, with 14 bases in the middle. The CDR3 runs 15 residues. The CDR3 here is CASSGPSASSYEQYF. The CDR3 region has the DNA TGTGCCAGCAGCGGCCCCAGCGCGAGCTCCTACGAGCAGTACTTC.

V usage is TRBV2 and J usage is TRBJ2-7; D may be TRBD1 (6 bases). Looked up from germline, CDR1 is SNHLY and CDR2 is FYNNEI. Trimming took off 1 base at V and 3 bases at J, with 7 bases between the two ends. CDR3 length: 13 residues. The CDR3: CASSEDRVYEQYF. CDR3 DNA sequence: TGTGCCAGCAGTGAAGACAGGGTCTACGAGCAGTACTTC.

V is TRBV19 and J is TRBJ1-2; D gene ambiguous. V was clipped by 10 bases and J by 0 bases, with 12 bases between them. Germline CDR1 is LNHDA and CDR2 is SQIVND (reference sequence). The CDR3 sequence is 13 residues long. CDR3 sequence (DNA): TGTGCCACCTCCAGAACAGCTAACTATGGCTACACCTTC. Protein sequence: CATSRTANYGYTF. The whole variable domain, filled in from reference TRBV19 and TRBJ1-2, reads DGGITQSPKYLFRKEGQNVTLSCEQNLNHDAMYWYRQDPGQGLRLIYYSQIVNDFQKGDIAEGYSVSREKKESFPLTVTSAQKNPTAFYLCATSRTANYGYTFGSGTRLTVV.

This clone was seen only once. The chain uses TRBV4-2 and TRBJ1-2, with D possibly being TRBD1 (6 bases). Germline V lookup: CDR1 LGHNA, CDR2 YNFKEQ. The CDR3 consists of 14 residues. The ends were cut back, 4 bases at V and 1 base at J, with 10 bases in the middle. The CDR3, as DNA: TGTGCCAGCAGCCCAGAAGGGGGTAACTATGGCTACACCTTC. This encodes CASSPEGGNYGYTF.

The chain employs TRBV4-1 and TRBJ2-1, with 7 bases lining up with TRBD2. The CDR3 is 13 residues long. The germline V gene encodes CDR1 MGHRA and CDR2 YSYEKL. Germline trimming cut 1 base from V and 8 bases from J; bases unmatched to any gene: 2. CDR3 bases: TGCGCCAGCAGCCAAGGACTAGCAGATGAGCAGTTCTTC. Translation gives CASSQGLADEQFF.

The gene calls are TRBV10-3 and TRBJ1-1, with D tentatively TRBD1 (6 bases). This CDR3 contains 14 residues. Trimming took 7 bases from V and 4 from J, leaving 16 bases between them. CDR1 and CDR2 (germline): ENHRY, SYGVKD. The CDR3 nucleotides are TGTGCCATCATGAGGGGGATCGACAGCACTGAAGCTTTCTTT. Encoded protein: CAIMRGIDSTEAFF.

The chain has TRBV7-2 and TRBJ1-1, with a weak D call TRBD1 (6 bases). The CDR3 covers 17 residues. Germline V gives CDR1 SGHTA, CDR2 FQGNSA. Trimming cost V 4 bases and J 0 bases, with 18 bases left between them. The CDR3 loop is CASSYQWRGRVNTEAFF. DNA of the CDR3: TGTGCCAGCAGCTACCAGTGGCGGGGGCGAGTGAACACTGAAGCTTTCTTT.

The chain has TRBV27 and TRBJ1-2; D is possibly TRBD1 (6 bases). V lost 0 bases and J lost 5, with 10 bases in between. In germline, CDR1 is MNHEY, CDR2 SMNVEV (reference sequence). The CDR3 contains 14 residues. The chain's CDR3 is CASSLSGAPYGYTF. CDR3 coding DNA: TGTGCCAGCAGTTTATCGGGGGCCCCATATGGCTACACCTTC.

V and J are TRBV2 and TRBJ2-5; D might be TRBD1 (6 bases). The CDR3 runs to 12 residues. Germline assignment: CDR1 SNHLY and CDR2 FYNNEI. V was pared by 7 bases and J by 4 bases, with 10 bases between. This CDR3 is CASTQGIETQYF. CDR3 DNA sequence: TGTGCCAGCACTCAGGGGATAGAGACCCAGTACTTC.